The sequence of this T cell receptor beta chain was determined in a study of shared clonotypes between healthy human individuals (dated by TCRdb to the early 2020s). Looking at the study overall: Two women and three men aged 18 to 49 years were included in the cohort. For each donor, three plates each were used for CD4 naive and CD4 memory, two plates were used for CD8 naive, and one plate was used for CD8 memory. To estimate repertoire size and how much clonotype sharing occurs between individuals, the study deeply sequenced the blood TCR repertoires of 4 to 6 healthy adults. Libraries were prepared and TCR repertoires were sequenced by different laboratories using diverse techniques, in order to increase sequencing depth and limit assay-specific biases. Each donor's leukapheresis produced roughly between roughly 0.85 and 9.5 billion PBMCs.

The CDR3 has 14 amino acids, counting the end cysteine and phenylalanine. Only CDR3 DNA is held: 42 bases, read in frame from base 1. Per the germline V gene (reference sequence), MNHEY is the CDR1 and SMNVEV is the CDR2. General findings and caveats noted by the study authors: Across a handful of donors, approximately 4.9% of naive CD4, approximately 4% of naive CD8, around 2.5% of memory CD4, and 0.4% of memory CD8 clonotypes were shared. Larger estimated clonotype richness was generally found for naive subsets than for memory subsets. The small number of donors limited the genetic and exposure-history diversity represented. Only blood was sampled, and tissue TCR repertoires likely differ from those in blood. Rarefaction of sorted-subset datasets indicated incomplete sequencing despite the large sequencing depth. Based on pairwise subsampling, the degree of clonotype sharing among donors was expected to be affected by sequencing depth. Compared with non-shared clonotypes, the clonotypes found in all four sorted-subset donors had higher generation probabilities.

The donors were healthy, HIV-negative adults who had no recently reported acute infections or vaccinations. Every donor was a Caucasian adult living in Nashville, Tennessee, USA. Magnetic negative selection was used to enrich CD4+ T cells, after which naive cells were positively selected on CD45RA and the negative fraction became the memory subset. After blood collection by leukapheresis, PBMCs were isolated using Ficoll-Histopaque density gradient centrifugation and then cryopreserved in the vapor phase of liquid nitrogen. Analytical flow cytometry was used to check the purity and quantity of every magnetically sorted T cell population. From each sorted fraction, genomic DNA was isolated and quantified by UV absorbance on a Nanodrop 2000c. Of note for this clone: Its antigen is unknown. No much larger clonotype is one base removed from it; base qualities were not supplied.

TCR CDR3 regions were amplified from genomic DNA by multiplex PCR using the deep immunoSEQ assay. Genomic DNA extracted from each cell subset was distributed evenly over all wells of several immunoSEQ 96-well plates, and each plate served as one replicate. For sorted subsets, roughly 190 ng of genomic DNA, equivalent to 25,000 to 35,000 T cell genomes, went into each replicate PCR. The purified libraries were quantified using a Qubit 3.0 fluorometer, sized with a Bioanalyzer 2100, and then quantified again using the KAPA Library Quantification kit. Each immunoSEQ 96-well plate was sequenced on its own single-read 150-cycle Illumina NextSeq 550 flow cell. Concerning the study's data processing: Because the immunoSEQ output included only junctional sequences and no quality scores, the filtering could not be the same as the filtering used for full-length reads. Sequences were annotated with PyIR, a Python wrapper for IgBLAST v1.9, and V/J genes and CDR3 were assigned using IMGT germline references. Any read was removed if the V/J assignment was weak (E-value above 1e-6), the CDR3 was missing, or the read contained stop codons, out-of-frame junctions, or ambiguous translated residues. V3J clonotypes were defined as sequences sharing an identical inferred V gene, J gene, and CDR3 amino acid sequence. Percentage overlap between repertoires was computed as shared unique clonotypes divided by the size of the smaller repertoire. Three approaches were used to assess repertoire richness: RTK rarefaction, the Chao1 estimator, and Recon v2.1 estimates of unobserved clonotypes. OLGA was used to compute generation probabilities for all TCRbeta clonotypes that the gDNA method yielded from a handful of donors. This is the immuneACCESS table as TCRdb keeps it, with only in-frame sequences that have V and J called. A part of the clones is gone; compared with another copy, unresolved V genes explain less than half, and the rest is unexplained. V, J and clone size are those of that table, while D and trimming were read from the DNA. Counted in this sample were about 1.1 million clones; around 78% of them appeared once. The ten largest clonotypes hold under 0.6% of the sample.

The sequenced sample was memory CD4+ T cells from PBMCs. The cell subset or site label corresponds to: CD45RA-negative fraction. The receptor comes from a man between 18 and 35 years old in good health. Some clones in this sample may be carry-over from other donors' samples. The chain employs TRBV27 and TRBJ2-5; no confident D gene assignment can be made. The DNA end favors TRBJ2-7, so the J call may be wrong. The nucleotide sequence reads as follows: TGTGCCAGCAGTTTAAGTAGCCCGTCCTACGAGCAGTACTTC. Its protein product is CASSLSSPSYEQYF.